The 13 T cell receptor beta chains given below trace back to one sample, sequenced in a study of T cells expressing NK-cell markers. TCRdb derives one entry per CDR3 protein from the 5' RACE reads, leaving out DNA. The listing records fewer than 300,000 distinct CDR3 sequences. Sequenced: blood T cells: a sorted CD56 or NKG2C T cell subset, CD4+ or CD8+ T cells, or bulk PBMC T cells (not recorded which). These receptors were obtained from a woman aged 18 to 75 in good health.

This chain links TRBV7-6 with TRBJ2-1; TCRdb selects TRBD2, and the lack of DNA leaves this call unchecked. The V gene's germline CDR1 is SGHVS and CDR2 FNYEAQ. There are 16 residues in the CDR3. CDR3 sequence: CASSLDGTSGRTRMFF.

This rearrangement joins TRBV3-1 to TRBJ1-2; TCRdb selects TRBD1, and the lack of DNA leaves this call unchecked. Per germline, CDR1 LGHDT and CDR2 YNNKEL (reference sequence). This CDR3 comprises 15 residues. The CDR3 is CASRHDQGAGYGYTF.

The chain combines TRBV7-2 with TRBJ1-1; without DNA, the TCRdb call of TRBD1 cannot be checked. The germline gives CDR1 SGHTA, CDR2 FQGNSA. The CDR3 runs to 14 residues. CDR3 amino acids: CASSLIRGNTEAFF.

V gene TRBV28 combines with J gene TRBJ2-3. The length of the CDR3 is 12 residues. The germline gives CDR1 MDHEN, CDR2 SYDVKM. CDR3 region: CASRSSTDTPYF.

The chain recombines TRBV10-3 with TRBJ2-5; TCRdb selects TRBD2, and the lack of DNA leaves this call unchecked. The V gene's germline CDR1 is ENHRY and CDR2 SYGVKD. The CDR3 extends over 16 amino acids. The CDR3 spells CAISESPRGSGETQYF.

This rearrangement joins TRBV12-3 or TRBV12-4 to TRBJ1-2. This CDR3 is built from 14 residues. CDR3 in amino acids: CASSPLQRSYGYTF.

The chain combines TRBV12-3 or TRBV12-4 with TRBJ2-6. This CDR3 is 15 amino acids long. Here the CDR3 reads CASSLQGSGANVLTF.

The chain is built from TRBV4-1 and TRBJ2-5; TCRdb returns TRBD1, unconfirmable since there is no DNA. This CDR3 is built from 14 residues. Germline V gene lookup returns CDR1 MGHRA and CDR2 YSYEKL. CDR3 amino acids: CASSQAAQLETQYF.

The rearrangement links TRBV12-3 or TRBV12-4 to TRBJ1-2; TCRdb lists TRBD1, though no DNA is available to test this call. This CDR3 region has 14 residues. CDR3 protein: CASSFWGQSYGYTF.

The chain combines TRBV7-3 with TRBJ1-5. CDR1 and CDR2 (germline): SGHTA, FQGTGA. The CDR3 is made up of 14 amino acids. The CDR3 protein is CASSSDAGNQPQHF.

V usage is TRBV7-2 and J usage is TRBJ1-2; TCRdb returns TRBD1, unconfirmable since there is no DNA. CDR1 is SGHTA, CDR2 FQGNSA, per germline. The CDR3 consists of 14 residues. The CDR3 loop reads CASSVRGQDYGYTF.

CDR3 amino acids: CATSREWRGTEAFF. The chain recombines TRBV15 with TRBJ1-1. The CDR3 totals 14 residues. CDR1 and CDR2 (germline): LNHNV, YYDKDF (reference sequence).

The chain employs TRBV20-1 and TRBJ2-4. The CDR3 totals 14 residues. Germline CDR1 DFQATT, CDR2 SNEGSKA (reference sequence). The CDR3 here is CSASFSLNKNIQYF.